Listed here are 28 T cell receptor beta chains from one sample, sequenced in a study of blood T cell repertoires in COVID-19. TCRdb keeps only in-frame clones here, not all; method: immunoSEQ multiplex PCR. Among more than 200,000 clones, roughly 84% were seen once, and the ten largest hold 4% to 4.5%. Sequenced material: peripheral blood. These receptor sequences come from a man aged 60 to 69 with acute or convalescent COVID-19.

DNA for the CDR3: TGTGCCTGGAGTGGGGGACAGTATAGCAATCAGCCCCAGCATTTT. Residues: CAWSGGQYSNQPQHF. The genes are TRBV30 and TRBJ1-5; 7 bases line up with TRBD1. J gave up 0 bases and V 1 base, and 3 bases lay outside the gene matches. This CDR3 has 15 amino acids. The germline V gene encodes CDR1 GTSNPN and CDR2 SVGIG (reference sequence).

J is TRBJ2-2 and V is TRBV6-6, with a possible D match to TRBD1 (5 bases). CDR3 length: 14 amino acids. Germline V gene lookup returns CDR1 MNHNY and CDR2 SVGAGI (reference sequence). V was pared by 5 bases and J by 0 bases, with 7 bases between. The CDR3 region is CASSGAPNTGELFF. The CDR3 coding sequence is TGTGCCAGCAGTGGGGCCCCGAACACCGGGGAGCTGTTTTTT.

The genes are TRBV5-6 and TRBJ2-7; 7 bases align to TRBD1. After removal of 4 bases from V and 2 bases from J, the junction contained 6 bases not matched to a gene. Germline CDR1 reads SGHDT; CDR2 reads YYEEEE. The CDR3 has 14 amino acids. The CDR3 DNA reads TGTGCCAGCAGCCCCCGACAGGGAACCTACGAGCAGTACTTC. Translation: CASSPRQGTYEQYF.

This chain links TRBV6-5 with TRBJ2-7, with TRBD1 matching over 9 bases. The CDR3 runs 14 residues. Per germline, CDR1 MNHEY and CDR2 SVGAGI. Trimming cost V 6 bases and J 2 bases; bases outside gene matches: 5. CDR3 sequence: CASRWGQGPYEQYF. The CDR3 coding sequence is TGTGCCAGCAGATGGGGACAGGGACCCTACGAGCAGTACTTC.

The chain combines TRBV28 with TRBJ2-1, with 9 positions matching TRBD2. The CDR3 is 17 amino acids. The J segment lost 7 bases and the V segment lost 3 bases, leaving 13 bases of the junction unmatched. The germline V gene encodes CDR1 MDHEN and CDR2 SYDVKM. CDR3 bases: TGTGCCAGCAGTTTGCCCAAGCTCCTAGCGGGACCAAATGAGCAGTTCTTC. It codes for CASSLPKLLAGPNEQFF. Full variable domain (remainder filled in from reference TRBV28 and TRBJ2-1): DVKVTQSSRYLVKRTGEKVFLECVQDMDHENMFWYRQDPGLGLRLIYFSYDVKMKEKGDIPEGYSVSREKKERFSLILESASTNQTSMYLCASSLPKLLAGPNEQFFGPGTRLTVL.

J is TRBJ2-7 and V is TRBV29-1; 9 nucleotides line up with TRBD1. The germline CDR1 and CDR2 sequences are SQVTM and ANQGSEA. The CDR3 has 14 amino acids. V was clipped by 4 bases and J by 1 base; unmatched bases: 5. CDR3 DNA sequence: TGCAGCGTTGTGCCGGGACAGGGATCCTACGAGCAGTACTTC. This translates into CSVVPGQGSYEQYF.

This clone turned up a few times. The rearrangement uses TRBV30 and TRBJ2-5; 7 bases fit TRBD1. This CDR3 comprises 13 residues. Unmatched junction bases numbered 8, after V lost 1 base and J lost 9 bases. The germline V gene encodes CDR1 GTSNPN and CDR2 SVGIG (reference sequence). The CDR3 loop is CAWSGTGPGPQYF. CDR3 sequence (DNA): TGTGCCTGGAGTGGGACAGGCCCCGGACCCCAGTACTTC.

This chain joins TRBV6-1 and TRBJ1-1; D remains unclear. The V end was cut by 2 bases, the J end by 0 bases, with 7 bases between. Germline CDR1 MNHNS, CDR2 SASEGT. This CDR3 comprises 14 residues. The DNA of the CDR3 is TGTGCCAGCAGTGAACCCAGTTTGAACACTGAAGCTTTCTTT. Translation gives CASSEPSLNTEAFF.

The chain carries TRBV3-1 (or the pseudogene TRBV3-2) and TRBJ2-2; no firm D call. The CDR3 totals 11 residues. CDR1 is LGHDT and CDR2 is YNNKEL in the germline V gene (reference sequence). V lost 1 base to trimming and J lost 16 bases, with 10 bases between them. The CDR3 region is CASSQGLEPFF. CDR3 nucleotide sequence: TGTGCCAGCAGCCAAGGGCTAGAACCGTTTTTT.

The gene calls are TRBV10-3 and TRBJ1-1, with D unresolved. CDR3 size: 12 residues. With 5 bases removed from V and 9 bases from J, the gap between germline ends came to 13 bases. CDR1 is ENHRY and CDR2 is SYGVKD in the germline V gene. The CDR3 loop reads CAISTGSSKAFF. As DNA, the CDR3 is TGTGCCATCAGTACGGGGTCGTCGAAAGCTTTCTTT.

This clone was seen a single time. The chain links TRBV11-2 to TRBJ1-1; no firm D call. V shed 5 bases and J shed 5 bases, with 12 bases lying between them. CDR3 length equals 13 residues. From germline, CDR1 is SGHAT and CDR2 FQNNGV. The CDR3 protein is CASSRLFRTEAFF. The CDR3 nucleotides read TGTGCCAGCAGCCGCCTATTCCGAACTGAAGCTTTCTTT.

V is TRBV15 and J is TRBJ2-1; TRBD2 matches 9 bases. Germline V gives CDR1 LNHNV, CDR2 YYDKDF (reference sequence). V was clipped by 0 bases and J by 1 base; unmatched bases: 13. The CDR3 extends over 20 amino acids. For the CDR3, the DNA is TGTGCCACCAGCAGAGATCGGAGGCTAGCGGGAAGGGGGTCCTACAATGAGCAGTTCTTC. The encoded protein is CATSRDRRLAGRGSYNEQFF.

This chain joins TRBV10-3 and TRBJ2-7; 7 bases match TRBD1. This CDR3 spans 16 amino acids. The germline V gene encodes CDR1 ENHRY and CDR2 SYGVKD. The V and J ends lost 5 bases and 5 bases, in that order; junction bases with no gene match: 15. In nucleotides, the CDR3 is TGTGCCATCAGTCCTGCTCAGGGGGTCGATTTACACGAGCAGTACTTC. Amino acid sequence: CAISPAQGVDLHEQYF.

The chain has TRBV7-9 and TRBJ2-1; 8 nucleotides agree with TRBD1. Germline trimming cut 1 base from V and 10 bases from J; bases unmatched to any gene: 6. Germline V gene data show CDR1 as SEHNR and CDR2 as FQNEAQ (reference sequence). This CDR3 has 14 residues. The CDR3 reads CASSLVWAGGEQFF. The DNA for the CDR3 is TGTGCCAGCAGCTTAGTCTGGGCAGGGGGCGAGCAGTTCTTC. Complete variable domain (other parts from reference TRBV7-9 and TRBJ2-1): DTGVSQNPRHKITKRGQNVTFRCDPISEHNRLYWYRQTLGQGPEFLTYFQNEAQLEKSRLLSDRFSAERPKGSFSTLEIQRTEQGDSAMYLCASSLVWAGGEQFFGPGTRLTVL.

This chain uses TRBV10-3 with TRBJ1-5; no definite D call. V was shortened by 4 bases and J by 9 bases, with 10 bases between the two germline ends. Germline V gene data show CDR1 as ENHRY and CDR2 as SYGVKD. The CDR3 is made up of 12 amino acids. The CDR3 DNA reads as TGTGCCATCAGTGGGGCCAAAGGGCCCCAGCATTTT. The encoded protein is CAISGAKGPQHF.

There are a few counts of this clone. This rearrangement joins TRBV2 to TRBJ1-2, with a tentative D call TRBD1 (5 bases). This CDR3 region has 13 residues. CDR1 is SNHLY, CDR2 FYNNEI, per germline. Trimming cost V 6 bases and J 2 bases, with 10 bases left between them. This chain's CDR3 is CASSLQENYGYTF. The DNA of the CDR3 is TGTGCCAGCAGCTTACAGGAGAACTATGGCTACACCTTC.

The chain links TRBV7-6 to TRBJ2-2, with a weak D call TRBD2 (6 bases). Trimming took 5 bases from V and 4 from J, leaving 14 bases between them. The CDR3 extends over 15 amino acids. Germline CDR1 reads SGHVS; CDR2 reads FNYEAQ. DNA of the CDR3: TGTGCCAGCAGCAAGACAGCGGGCCGCACCGGGGAGCTGTTTTTT. The encoded protein is CASSKTAGRTGELFF.

This sequence joins TRBV5-1 and TRBJ2-3; 9 bases agree with TRBD2. The germline CDR1 and CDR2 sequences are SGHRS and YFSETQ. Losses at the gene ends were 4 bases for V and 3 bases for J; bases not matched to a gene: 12. The CDR3 is 17 amino acids. CDR3 amino acids: CASSPGVAGAGTDTQYF. The CDR3 DNA sequence: TGCGCCAGCAGCCCCGGTGTAGCGGGGGCGGGGACAGATACGCAGTATTTT.

The V call is TRBV7-2, the J call TRBJ2-3; D might be TRBD1 (5 bases). Germline-derived CDR1 and CDR2 are SGHTA and FQGNSA. This CDR3 has 16 residues. Trimming left V 0 bases short and J 3 bases short, with 13 bases between. As DNA, the CDR3 is TGTGCCAGCAGCTTAGCGAGGACCAGGGATACAGATACGCAGTATTTT. Translating it yields CASSLARTRDTDTQYF.

This chain connects TRBV9 to TRBJ2-6; D remains unclear. V dropped 2 bases and J dropped 0 bases, with 9 bases sitting between them. Germline V CDR1 and CDR2: SGDLS, YYNGEE. The CDR3 runs 16 residues. CDR3 region: CASSVLPSSGANVLTF. CDR3 sequence (DNA): TGTGCCAGCAGCGTGCTTCCGAGCTCTGGGGCCAACGTCCTGACTTTC.

V and J are TRBV27 and TRBJ1-2; 10 nucleotides line up with TRBD1. V trimming: 9 bases; J trimming: 6 bases; junction bases outside the gene matches: 7. This CDR3 is built from 13 residues. In germline, CDR1 is MNHEY, CDR2 SMNVEV (reference sequence). The CDR3 loop reads CASLDRGRNGYTF. The DNA of the CDR3 is TGTGCCAGTCTCGACAGGGGGCGGAATGGCTACACCTTC.

This chain joins TRBV11-2 and TRBJ2-2; TRBD2 aligns across 9 bases. From germline, CDR1 is SGHAT and CDR2 FQNNGV. The CDR3 is 18 residues long. With V trimmed by 1 base and J by 0 bases, 6 bases remained unmatched. The CDR3 region has the DNA TGTGCCAGCAGCTTAGGGGGCGGGAGGGCCGCGAACACCGGGGAGCTGTTTTTT. As protein: CASSLGGGRAANTGELFF.

This chain uses TRBV9 with TRBJ2-1, with D perhaps matching TRBD2 (6 bases). The germline gives CDR1 SGDLS, CDR2 YYNGEE. Trimming removed 0 bases at V and 2 bases at J, with 24 bases between. This CDR3 contains 20 residues. CDR3 sequence: CASSVVYGLSSEDTYNEQFF. In DNA, the CDR3 is TGTGCCAGCAGCGTAGTTTACGGACTCTCTAGCGAGGATACCTACAATGAGCAGTTCTTC.

This chain connects TRBV9 to TRBJ2-2, with 7 bases matching TRBD2. The CDR3 contains 17 residues. The trim removed 0 bases at V and 1 base at J, leaving 6 bases unmatched. The germline V gene encodes CDR1 SGDLS and CDR2 YYNGEE. DNA for the CDR3: TGTGCCAGCAGCGTAGAAGGCGGGAGCTGGAACACCGGGGAGCTGTTTTTT. Translated, it gives CASSVEGGSWNTGELFF. Using reference TRBV9 and TRBJ2-2 for the parts outside the CDR3, the full variable domain is DSGVTQTPKHLITATGQRVTLRCSPRSGDLSVYWYQQSLDQGLQFLIQYYNGEERAKGNILERFSAQQFPDLHSELNLSSLELGDSALYFCASSVEGGSWNTGELFFGEGSRLTVL.

V and J are TRBV3-1 (or the pseudogene TRBV3-2) and TRBJ2-5; possible D gene TRBD2, 5 bases. The CDR3 covers 20 residues. Germline lookup yields CDR1 LGHDT and CDR2 YNNKEL (reference sequence). Trimming removed 0 bases at V and 1 base at J, with 24 bases between. The CDR3 nucleotides are TGTGCCAGCAGCCAAGATTCAAAACCGGGGTTACCGAACACCCAAGAGACCCAGTACTTC. It translates to CASSQDSKPGLPNTQETQYF.

V usage is TRBV5-1 and J usage is TRBJ2-3; a possible D gene is TRBD1 (5 bases). This CDR3 is built from 13 residues. CDR1 and CDR2 (germline): SGHRS, YFSETQ. Trimming removed 0 bases from V and 3 bases from J, with 5 bases in between. In DNA, the CDR3 is TGCGCCAGCAGCTTGGAGGGGACAGATACGCAGTATTTT. Translated: CASSLEGTDTQYF.

The CDR3 DNA is TGTGCCAGCTCACCAGGGGGGATCCGGGTTGAAAAACTGTTTTTT. Its translation: CASSPGGIRVEKLFF. The chain links TRBV18 to TRBJ1-4; D may be TRBD1 (5 bases). The V end was cut by 2 bases, the J end by 7 bases, with 14 bases between. The CDR3 length is 15 residues. CDR1 is KGHSH and CDR2 is LQKENI in the germline V gene.

The chain carries TRBV6-5 and TRBJ2-3; D is possibly TRBD1 (5 bases). The germline V and J ends were trimmed by 8 bases and 3 bases, with 18 bases remaining between them. Per germline, CDR1 MNHEY and CDR2 SVGAGI. The CDR3 consists of 15 residues. The CDR3 coding sequence is TGTGCCAGCTCGACTTCTTGGTCAGGGACAGATACGCAGTATTTT. As protein: CASSTSWSGTDTQYF.